The 14 T cell receptor beta chains presented below share a single source sample, sequenced in a study of control samples from healthy donors and cancer patients. Measured with immunoSEQ multiplex PCR; TCRdb has only the in-frame clones, and not every one. The data show about 130,000 clones, more than 85% seen once. The sequencing sample was made of blood. The receptors come from a man aged 18 to 30 in good health.

The V gene is TRBV30, the J gene TRBJ1-2; D not certain. The CDR3 sequence is 12 residues long. V gave up 1 base and J gave up 2 bases, with 5 bases separating them. CDR1 is GTSNPN, CDR2 SVGIG, per germline (reference sequence). The CDR3 DNA sequence: TGTGCCTGGAGTGGAGACAACTATGGCTACACCTTC. It is translated as CAWSGDNYGYTF.

This chain connects TRBV7-2 to TRBJ2-7, with 7 bases that match TRBD1. CDR1 and CDR2 from the germline V gene are SGHTA and FQGNSA. V gave up 6 bases and J gave up 6 bases; unmatched junction bases: 8. There are 13 residues in the CDR3. The CDR3 coding sequence is TGTGCCAGCAGAAATACAGGGGCGGCCGAGCAGTACTTC. Its translation is CASRNTGAAEQYF. Complete variable domain (other parts from reference TRBV7-2 and TRBJ2-7): GAGVSQSPSNKVTEKGKDVELRCDPISGHTALYWYRQSLGQGLEFLIYFQGNSAPDKSGLPSDRFSAERTGGSVSTLTIQRTQQEDSAVYLCASRNTGAAEQYFGPGTRLTVT.

CDR3 amino acids: CASSFKVGYNEQFF. In nucleotides, the CDR3 is TGTGCCAGCAGCTTTAAGGTCGGGTACAATGAGCAGTTCTTC. The rearrangement joins TRBV7-2 to TRBJ2-1; no firm D call. Per germline, CDR1 SGHTA and CDR2 FQGNSA. The V end was cut by 3 bases, the J end by 4 bases, with 10 bases between. The CDR3 totals 14 residues.

The chain joins TRBV2 to TRBJ2-5; maybe TRBD1 (5 bases). Germline V CDR1 and CDR2: SNHLY, FYNNEI. Between the trimmed V and J ends, which lost 4 bases and 2 bases, there was a span of 5 bases. The CDR3 runs to 12 residues. The CDR3, as DNA: TGTGCCAGCAGTGGACAGCAAGAGACCCAGTACTTC. Translating it yields CASSGQQETQYF. The full variable domain, with the rest looked up from reference TRBV2 and TRBJ2-5, is EPEVTQTPSHQVTQMGQEVILRCVPISNHLYFYWYRQILGQKVEFLVSFYNNEISEKSEIFDDQFSVERPDGSNFTLKIRSTKLEDSAMYFCASSGQQETQYFGPGTRLLVL.

The chain combines TRBV5-1 with TRBJ1-1; the D gene is possibly TRBD1 (6 bases). The CDR3 has 15 residues. CDR1 SGHRS and CDR2 YFSETQ come from the germline V gene. Trimming left V 0 bases short and J 2 bases short, with 11 bases between. DNA of the CDR3: TGCGCCAGCAGCTTGGATAGGGGACAAAACACTGAAGCTTTCTTT. Its protein product is CASSLDRGQNTEAFF.

This sequence joins TRBV4-3 and TRBJ2-2; D is undetermined. Deletions cut 0 bases from V and 5 bases from J, with 7 bases between. Germline V gene sequence: CDR1 LGHNA, CDR2 YSLEER. The CDR3 is 14 residues long. The CDR3 DNA follows: TGCGCCAGCAGCCAAGAAGGACGTACCGGGGAGCTGTTTTTT. Protein sequence: CASSQEGRTGELFF.

The chain combines TRBV20-1 with TRBJ1-2, with 7 bases identical to TRBD1. The CDR3 is 11 amino acids. Germline V CDR1 and CDR2: DFQATT, SNEGSKA (reference sequence). The CDR3: CGVRGDYGYTF. Here the CDR3 DNA reads TGCGGAGTCAGGGGGGACTATGGCTACACCTTC.

A single count supports this clone. The V gene is TRBV10-3, the J gene TRBJ1-4; the D is unclear. Looked up from germline, CDR1 is ENHRY and CDR2 is SYGVKD. CDR3 size: 15 residues. Trimming took 0 bases from V and 7 from J, leaving 12 bases between them. For the CDR3, the DNA is TGTGCCATCAGTGAGTCGTCATCAAGCTCTGAAAAACTGTTTTTT. Protein: CAISESSSSSEKLFF.

This chain joins TRBV19 and TRBJ1-3, with D hard to call. This CDR3 contains 16 residues. Germline V CDR1 and CDR2: LNHDA, SQIVND (reference sequence). The ends were cut back, 2 bases at V and 0 bases at J, with 11 bases in the middle. CDR3 residues: CASSIRILNSGNTIYF. DNA of the CDR3: TGTGCCAGTAGTATAAGGATCCTCAACTCTGGAAACACCATATATTTT.

V is TRBV2 and J is TRBJ2-6; D gene ambiguous. V was cut by 3 bases and J by 0 bases, with 6 bases left in between. CDR3 length: 15 amino acids. Germline lookup yields CDR1 SNHLY and CDR2 FYNNEI. The CDR3 region has the DNA TGTGCCAGCAGTGATCTGTACTCTGGGGCCAACGTCCTGACTTTC. Amino acid sequence: CASSDLYSGANVLTF. Variable domain in full (rest from reference TRBV2 and TRBJ2-6): EPEVTQTPSHQVTQMGQEVILRCVPISNHLYFYWYRQILGQKVEFLVSFYNNEISEKSEIFDDQFSVERPDGSNFTLKIRSTKLEDSAMYFCASSDLYSGANVLTFGAGSRLTVL.

The chain recombines TRBV19 with TRBJ2-2; TRBD1 matches 9 bases. The V gene's germline CDR1 is LNHDA and CDR2 SQIVND (reference sequence). This CDR3 contains 14 residues. Germline trimming cut 5 bases from V and 5 bases from J; bases unmatched to any gene: 3. The CDR3 coding sequence is TGTGCCAGTAGTCGGGACAGGGCAACCGGGGAGCTGTTTTTT. It encodes CASSRDRATGELFF.

V is TRBV7-3 and J is TRBJ2-1; the match to TRBD2 covers 9 bases. The V gene's germline CDR1 is SGHTA and CDR2 FQGTGA. Trimming removed 0 bases from V and 6 bases from J; junction bases left unmatched: 3. This CDR3 has 15 residues. The chain's CDR3 is CASSLTSGSFNEQFF. CDR3 coding DNA: TGTGCCAGCAGCTTAACTAGCGGGAGTTTCAATGAGCAGTTCTTC.

The chain combines TRBV12-3 or TRBV12-4 with TRBJ1-2; no definite D call. V lost 2 bases and J 6 bases, leaving 10 bases between the germline ends. There are 13 residues in the CDR3. This CDR3 is CASSLSVRNGYTF. In DNA, the CDR3 is TGTGCCAGCAGTTTATCAGTTAGGAATGGCTACACCTTC.

J is TRBJ1-1 and V is TRBV10-1; D might be TRBD1 (5 bases). Trimming took off 11 bases at V and 5 bases at J, with 12 bases between the two ends. The germline V gene encodes CDR1 WNHNN and CDR2 SYGVQD (reference sequence). The CDR3 covers 11 residues. The CDR3 bases are TGCGCCGGCCTATGGGGGACTGAAGCTTTCTTT. This translates into CAGLWGTEAFF.